These T cell receptor beta chains were read from a single sample in a study of CD8 T cells in Susac syndrome. TCRdb re-called the immunoSEQ multiplex PCR reads with MiXCR, one entry per CDR3 protein. The table lists roughly 180,000 distinct CDR3 sequences, approximately 93% of them singletons, with 0.09% to 0.095% in the top ten. Sequencing was done on a sample of CD4+ T cells from PBMCs. These TCRs come from a human donor with multiple sclerosis. CDR3s include the opening cysteine and the closing phenylalanine or tryptophan. Fields, in order: V gene, D gene, clone size, J gene, CDR3 protein, CDR3 DNA. A D gene is named only where the DNA matches it firmly. Some rows mark clone size as missing; the rest say once, few, many or name a class of expanded clone.

TRBV19,NA,NA,TRBJ1-5,CASSIGGAGQPQHF,TGTGCCAGTAGTATCGGGGGCGCGGGACAGCCCCAGCATTTT
TRBV10-3,TRBD2,NA,TRBJ2-7,CAITDRGGSTHEQYF,TGTGCCATCACGGATCGGGGCGGGAGTACCCACGAGCAGTACTTC
TRBV12-3/TRBV12-4,NA,NA,TRBJ1-1,CASSHSPDTEAFF,TGTGCCAGCAGCCATTCACCCGACACTGAAGCTTTCTTT
TRBV25-1,NA,NA,TRBJ2-7,CASSGSTASYEQYF,TGTGCCAGCAGTGGCTCTACAGCCTCCTACGAGCAGTACTTC
TRBV3-1,TRBD2,NA,TRBJ2-7,CASSPAGGSSYEQYF,TGTGCCAGCAGCCCAGCCGGGGGGAGCTCCTACGAGCAGTACTTC
TRBV30,NA,NA,TRBJ2-2,CAWVGMNTGELFF,TGTGCCTGGGTGGGCATGAACACCGGGGAGCTGTTTTTT
TRBV5-6,NA,NA,TRBJ1-2,CASNSAPTANYGYTF,TGTGCCAGCAACTCCGCTCCGACAGCTAACTATGGCTACACCTTC
TRBV20-1,TRBD1,NA,TRBJ1-4,CSARPDRATNEKLFF,TGCAGTGCTAGACCTGACAGGGCAACTAATGAAAAACTGTTTTTT
TRBV2,NA,NA,TRBJ1-2,CASSEAGGVRVDGYTF,TGTGCCAGCAGTGAAGCGGGGGGAGTTCGGGTAGATGGCTACACCTTC
TRBV20-1,NA,NA,TRBJ1-2,CSARDVASNYGYTF,TGCAGTGCTAGAGATGTTGCGAGTAACTATGGCTACACCTTC
TRBV19,NA,NA,TRBJ2-2,CASETGAGTGELFF,TGTGCCAGTGAAACAGGGGCGGGGACCGGGGAGCTGTTTTTT
TRBV20-1,NA,NA,TRBJ2-3,CSAIPTRLSTDTQYF,TGCAGTGCTATTCCCACGCGACTTAGCACAGATACGCAGTATTTT
TRBV14,NA,NA,TRBJ2-1,CASSRRTESYNEQFF,TGTGCCAGCAGCCGCCGGACAGAAAGTTACAATGAGCAGTTCTTC
TRBV28,NA,once,TRBJ2-7,CASRSGYEQYF,TGTGCCAGCAGGAGCGGCTACGAGCAGTACTTC
TRBV5-1,NA,NA,TRBJ2-7,CASSLPEVASYEQYF,TGCGCCAGCAGCTTACCGGAAGTCGCTTCCTACGAGCAGTACTTC
TRBV19,NA,NA,TRBJ1-2,CASSIRANYGYTF,TGTGCCAGTAGTATCAGAGCAAACTATGGCTACACCTTC
TRBV20-1,TRBD1,NA,TRBJ1-1,CSASPGGAYTEAFF,TGCAGTGCTAGCCCAGGGGGCGCTTACACTGAAGCTTTCTTT
TRBV12-5,NA,NA,TRBJ2-7,CASGRRGQLAYEQYF,TGTGCTAGTGGTAGGCGGGGACAATTAGCCTACGAGCAGTACTTC
TRBV2,NA,NA,TRBJ2-1,CASRSDSYNEQFF,TGTGCCAGCCGAAGTGACTCCTACAATGAGCAGTTCTTC
TRBV11-2,NA,NA,TRBJ2-1,CASSPTRGGYNEQFF,TGTGCCAGCAGCCCTACCAGAGGGGGTTACAATGAGCAGTTCTTC
TRBV5-1,NA,NA,TRBJ2-7,CATRWGAGSDEQYF,TGCGCCACCCGCTGGGGGGCGGGAAGCGACGAGCAGTACTTC
TRBV30,TRBD1,NA,TRBJ1-2,CAWSADRGWTF,TGTGCCTGGAGTGCCGACAGGGGGTGGACCTTC
TRBV7-6,NA,NA,TRBJ2-5,CASSFQVGETQYF,TGTGCCAGCAGCTTCCAAGTAGGGGAGACCCAGTACTTC
TRBV6-1,TRBD1,NA,TRBJ2-5,CASSDRAGGKETQYF,TGTGCCAGCAGTGATCGTGCAGGGGGCAAAGAGACCCAGTACTTC
TRBV7-8,NA,NA,TRBJ2-7,CASSSSGPGYEQYF,TGTGCCAGCAGTTCCAGCGGGCCGGGGTACGAGCAGTACTTC
TRBV12-3/TRBV12-4,NA,NA,TRBJ2-5,CASSLMRTRGTQYF,TGTGCCAGCAGTTTAATGAGGACTCGGGGGACCCAGTACTTC
TRBV11-2,NA,NA,TRBJ2-3,CASSFYPYGADTQYF,TGTGCCAGCAGCTTTTATCCATATGGCGCAGATACGCAGTATTTT
TRBV6-5,NA,NA,TRBJ1-4,CASSYSGAVEKLFF,TGTGCCAGCAGTTATTCAGGGGCTGTTGAAAAACTGTTTTTT
TRBV24-1,TRBD1,NA,TRBJ2-7,CATRGQGCSSYEQYF,TGTGCCACCAGGGGACAGGGATGTAGCTCCTACGAGCAGTACTTC
TRBV27,NA,once,TRBJ2-5,CASSRRPQETQYF,TGTGCCAGCAGTCGCCGGCCCCAAGAGACCCAGTACTTC
TRBV30,NA,NA,TRBJ1-5,CAWSKDLNQPQHF,TGTGCCTGGAGCAAGGACCTCAATCAGCCCCAGCATTTT
TRBV12-3/TRBV12-4,TRBD2,NA,TRBJ2-5,CASRPSGGLRETQYF,TGTGCCAGCAGACCCAGCGGGGGGCTCAGAGAGACCCAGTACTTC
TRBV20-1,NA,NA,TRBJ2-2,CSVDANTGELFF,TGCAGTGTGGACGCGAACACCGGGGAGCTGTTTTTT
TRBV2,NA,NA,TRBJ1-6,CARGDGGNSPLHF,TGTGCCAGGGGGGACGGCGGCAATTCACCCCTCCACTTT
TRBV3-1,TRBD2,NA,TRBJ2-3,CASSQGTRRDTQYF,TGTGCCAGCAGCCAAGGGACTAGGCGCGATACGCAGTATTTT
TRBV20-1,NA,NA,TRBJ1-1,CSAGQYTEAFF,TGCAGTGCTGGACAGTACACTGAAGCTTTCTTT
TRBV5-1,NA,NA,TRBJ1-1,CASSLTGPPETEAFF,TGCGCCAGCAGCTTGACGGGGCCTCCGGAAACTGAAGCTTTCTTT
TRBV15,NA,NA,TRBJ2-7,CATSSRDNNEQYF,TGTGCCACCAGCAGCCGGGACAATAACGAGCAGTACTTC